This is a list of T cell receptor beta chains from one sample in a study of beta chain features in type 1 diabetes. Sequenced by immunoSEQ multiplex PCR; TCRdb stores in-frame clones only, minus some. This sample has about 400,000 clones, with approximately 12% found just once. Input material: naive CD4+ T cells from blood. These receptors all come from a man aged 18 to 30 in good health. CDR3s leave out the opening cysteine and the closing phenylalanine or tryptophan. Clone size is stated in some rows and not others, as once, few, many or a class when expanded.

j_call: TRBJ1-5; clone_size: few; v_call: TRBV7-3; cdr3_aa: ASSSASNQPQH
j_call: TRBJ2-2; clone_size: -; v_call: TRBV29-1; cdr3_aa: SVRAGAWGYANTGELF
j_call: TRBJ2-3; clone_size: few; v_call: TRBV11-3; cdr3_aa: ASSLDGTATDTQY
j_call: TRBJ1-1; clone_size: -; v_call: TRBV28; cdr3_aa: ASSLGRTEAF
j_call: TRBJ1-1; clone_size: few; v_call: TRBV30; cdr3_aa: AWSEGETEAF
j_call: TRBJ2-7; clone_size: -; v_call: TRBV5-1; cdr3_aa: ASSLTSGRSYEQY
j_call: TRBJ2-3; clone_size: -; v_call: TRBV7-9; cdr3_aa: ASSYPTRVGLSSTDTQY
j_call: TRBJ2-4; clone_size: -; v_call: TRBV7-2; cdr3_aa: ASSLDIQFDIQY
j_call: TRBJ2-4; clone_size: -; v_call: TRBV5-1; cdr3_aa: ASSTGGALYSIQY
j_call: TRBJ2-3; clone_size: -; v_call: TRBV10-3; cdr3_aa: AISEGGHRTDTQY
j_call: TRBJ2-7; clone_size: -; v_call: TRBV30; cdr3_aa: AWGTRTMQY
j_call: TRBJ2-7; clone_size: few; v_call: TRBV5-4; cdr3_aa: ASSLDLTAPTSKY
j_call: TRBJ1-5; clone_size: few; v_call: TRBV7-6; cdr3_aa: ASSSGQGGQPQH
j_call: TRBJ2-3; clone_size: few; v_call: TRBV18; cdr3_aa: ASSPPDRGGTDTQY
j_call: TRBJ1-2; clone_size: few; v_call: TRBV7-2; cdr3_aa: ASSFATGTNYGYT
j_call: TRBJ2-5; clone_size: -; v_call: TRBV13; cdr3_aa: ASSRRARETQY
j_call: TRBJ2-5; clone_size: -; v_call: TRBV18; cdr3_aa: ASTDRVGETQY
j_call: TRBJ1-1; clone_size: -; v_call: TRBV2; cdr3_aa: AGRDRGHTEAF
j_call: TRBJ2-3; clone_size: few; v_call: TRBV11-2; cdr3_aa: ASSLQGAVSTDTQY
j_call: TRBJ2-3; clone_size: -; v_call: TRBV9; cdr3_aa: ASSARGGSGTDTQY
j_call: TRBJ2-7; clone_size: -; v_call: TRBV30; cdr3_aa: AWVRDRGYEQY
j_call: TRBJ1-2; clone_size: -; v_call: TRBV28; cdr3_aa: ASSLGQYGYT
j_call: TRBJ2-1; clone_size: few; v_call: TRBV9; cdr3_aa: ASSVGASGNEQF
j_call: TRBJ1-2; clone_size: -; v_call: TRBV28; cdr3_aa: ASSLGGIASYGYT
j_call: TRBJ2-7; clone_size: few; v_call: TRBV5-1; cdr3_aa: ASSMSPGPEGYEQY
j_call: TRBJ1-2; clone_size: few; v_call: TRBV30; cdr3_aa: ASGQGAGGYT
j_call: TRBJ1-1; clone_size: few; v_call: TRBV25-1; cdr3_aa: ASKGGVTEAF
j_call: TRBJ2-4; clone_size: -; v_call: TRBV28; cdr3_aa: ASAGGGFSRAKNIQY